This entry describes one T cell receptor (beta chain). CDR3 length: 14 residues. The germline CDR1 and CDR2 sequences are LNHDA and SQIVND (reference sequence). V dropped 4 bases and J dropped 7; count of bases not matched to a gene: 4. The sample is drawn from a study of blood T cell repertoires in COVID-19. Study-level background: Samples representing acute and convalescent COVID-19 were sourced from the United States, Italy and Spain.

Here immunoSEQ multiplex PCR was the method, and the copy in TCRdb shows in-frame clones only, minus some. This sample has some 380,000 clones, with more than 75% found just once. This receptor was obtained from a man aged 25-40 years who had recovered from COVID-19. The V and J genes are TRBV19 and TRBJ2-2, with TRBD1 matching over 9 bases. Sequences were obtained from PBMCs or T cells enriched from blood (not recorded which). CDR3 in amino acids: CASSRGTGIGELFF. DNA for the CDR3: TGTGCCAGTAGTAGAGGGACAGGGATCGGGGAGCTGTTTTTT.